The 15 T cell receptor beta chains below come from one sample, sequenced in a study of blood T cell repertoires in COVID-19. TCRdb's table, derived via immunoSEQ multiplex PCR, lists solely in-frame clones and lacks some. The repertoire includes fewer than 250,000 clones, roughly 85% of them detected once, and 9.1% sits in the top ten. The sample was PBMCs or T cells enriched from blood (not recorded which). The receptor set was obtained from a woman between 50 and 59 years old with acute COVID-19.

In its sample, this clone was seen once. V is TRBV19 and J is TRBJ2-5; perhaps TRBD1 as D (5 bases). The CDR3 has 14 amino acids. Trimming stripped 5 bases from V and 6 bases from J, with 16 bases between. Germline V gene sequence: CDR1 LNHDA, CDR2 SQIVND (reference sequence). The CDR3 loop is CASSPLGVGKTQYF. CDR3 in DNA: TGTGCCAGTAGTCCCTTAGGGGTTGGAAAGACCCAGTACTTC.

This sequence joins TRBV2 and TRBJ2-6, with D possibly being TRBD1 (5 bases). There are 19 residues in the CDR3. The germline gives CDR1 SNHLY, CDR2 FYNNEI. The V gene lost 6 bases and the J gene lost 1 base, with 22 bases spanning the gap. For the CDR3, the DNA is TGTGCCAGCAGGACCCGGACAAACCAAGCCGAGTCTGGGGCCAACGTCCTGACTTTC. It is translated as CASRTRTNQAESGANVLTF.

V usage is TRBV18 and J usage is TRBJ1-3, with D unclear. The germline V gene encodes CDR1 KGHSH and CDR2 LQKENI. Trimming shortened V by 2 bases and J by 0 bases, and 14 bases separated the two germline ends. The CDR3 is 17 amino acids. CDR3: CASSPVSQAFSGNTIYF. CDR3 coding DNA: TGTGCCAGCTCACCAGTGTCCCAAGCTTTCTCTGGAAACACCATATATTTT.

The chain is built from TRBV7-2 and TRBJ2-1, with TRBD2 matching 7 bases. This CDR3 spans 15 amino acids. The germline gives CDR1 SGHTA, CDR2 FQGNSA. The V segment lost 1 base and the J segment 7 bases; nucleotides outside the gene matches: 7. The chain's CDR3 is CASSLVGQGGNEQFF. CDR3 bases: TGTGCCAGCAGCTTAGTGGGGCAGGGAGGGAATGAGCAGTTCTTC.

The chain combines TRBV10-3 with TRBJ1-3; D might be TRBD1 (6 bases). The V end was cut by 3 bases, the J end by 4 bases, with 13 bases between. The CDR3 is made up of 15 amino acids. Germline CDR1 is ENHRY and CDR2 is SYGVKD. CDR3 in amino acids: CAISDFGTTGNTIYF. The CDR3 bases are TGTGCCATCAGTGACTTTGGGACAACGGGAAACACCATATATTTT.

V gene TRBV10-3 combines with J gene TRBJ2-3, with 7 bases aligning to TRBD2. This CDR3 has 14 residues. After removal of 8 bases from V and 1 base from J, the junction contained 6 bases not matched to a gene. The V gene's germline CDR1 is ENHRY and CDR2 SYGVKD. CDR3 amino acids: CAIEAGEGTDTQYF. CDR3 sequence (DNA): TGTGCCATCGAGGCGGGGGAGGGCACAGATACGCAGTATTTT.

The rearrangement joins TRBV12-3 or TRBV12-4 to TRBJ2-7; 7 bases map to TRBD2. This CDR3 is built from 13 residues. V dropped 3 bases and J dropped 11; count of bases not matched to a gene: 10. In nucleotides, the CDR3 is TGTGCCAGCAGTTTTCTTGGGGAGGGACGCAAGTACTTC. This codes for CASSFLGEGRKYF.

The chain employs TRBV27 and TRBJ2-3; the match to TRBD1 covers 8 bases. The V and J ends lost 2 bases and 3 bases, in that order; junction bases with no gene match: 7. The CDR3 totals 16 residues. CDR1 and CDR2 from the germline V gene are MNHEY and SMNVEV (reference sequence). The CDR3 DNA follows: TGTGCCAGCAGTTTAAGCGACAGGGGAACGACAGATACGCAGTATTTT. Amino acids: CASSLSDRGTTDTQYF.

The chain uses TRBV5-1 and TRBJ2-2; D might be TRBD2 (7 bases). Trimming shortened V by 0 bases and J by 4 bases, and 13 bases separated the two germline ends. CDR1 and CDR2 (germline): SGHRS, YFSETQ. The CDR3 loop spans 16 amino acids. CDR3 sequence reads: CASSLDEGGLTGELFF. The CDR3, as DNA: TGCGCCAGCAGCTTGGATGAGGGGGGGCTCACCGGGGAGCTGTTTTTT. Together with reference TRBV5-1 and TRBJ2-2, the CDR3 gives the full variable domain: KAGVTQTPRYLIKTRGQQVTLSCSPISGHRSVSWYQQTPGQGLQFLFEYFSETQRNKGNFPGRFSGRQFSNSRSEMNVSTLELGDSALYLCASSLDEGGLTGELFFGEGSRLTVL.

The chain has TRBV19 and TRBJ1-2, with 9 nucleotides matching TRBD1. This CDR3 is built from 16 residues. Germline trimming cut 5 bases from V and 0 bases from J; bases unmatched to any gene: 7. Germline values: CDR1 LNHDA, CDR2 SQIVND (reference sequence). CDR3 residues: CASSGGQGLPNYGYTF. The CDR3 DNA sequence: TGTGCCAGTAGTGGGGGACAGGGTTTACCTAACTATGGCTACACCTTC.

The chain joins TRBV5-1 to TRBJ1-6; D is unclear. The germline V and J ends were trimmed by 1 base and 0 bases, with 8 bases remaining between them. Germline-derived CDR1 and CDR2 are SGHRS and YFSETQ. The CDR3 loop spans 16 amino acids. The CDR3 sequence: CASSLTFGSYNSPLHF. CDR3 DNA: TGCGCCAGCAGCTTGACCTTCGGCTCCTATAATTCACCCCTCCACTTT.

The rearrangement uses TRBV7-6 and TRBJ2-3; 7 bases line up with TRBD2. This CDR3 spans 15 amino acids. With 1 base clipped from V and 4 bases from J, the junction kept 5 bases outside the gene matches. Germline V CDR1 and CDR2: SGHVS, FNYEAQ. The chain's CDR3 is CASSLVAGRADTQYF. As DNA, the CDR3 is TGTGCCAGCAGCTTAGTGGCGGGGAGGGCAGATACGCAGTATTTT.

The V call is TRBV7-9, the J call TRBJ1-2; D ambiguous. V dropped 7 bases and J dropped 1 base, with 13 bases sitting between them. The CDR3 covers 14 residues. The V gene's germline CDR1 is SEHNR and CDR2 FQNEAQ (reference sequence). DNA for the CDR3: TGTGCCAGCACCGCACAGAACATTAACTATGGCTACACCTTC. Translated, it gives CASTAQNINYGYTF.

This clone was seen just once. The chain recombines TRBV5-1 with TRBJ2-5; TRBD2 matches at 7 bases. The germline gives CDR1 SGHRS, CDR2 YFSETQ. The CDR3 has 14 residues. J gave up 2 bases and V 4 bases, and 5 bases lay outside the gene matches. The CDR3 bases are TGCGCCAGCAGCCCCGGGACTACACAAGAGACCCAGTACTTC. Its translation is CASSPGTTQETQYF.

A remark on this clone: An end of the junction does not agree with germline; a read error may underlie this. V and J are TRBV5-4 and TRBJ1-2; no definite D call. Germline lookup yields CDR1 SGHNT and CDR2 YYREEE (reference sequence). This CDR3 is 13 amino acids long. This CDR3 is CASSLGGQLGYTF. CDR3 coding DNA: TGTGCCAGCAGTTTGGGCGGGCAGCTCGGCTACACCTTC.